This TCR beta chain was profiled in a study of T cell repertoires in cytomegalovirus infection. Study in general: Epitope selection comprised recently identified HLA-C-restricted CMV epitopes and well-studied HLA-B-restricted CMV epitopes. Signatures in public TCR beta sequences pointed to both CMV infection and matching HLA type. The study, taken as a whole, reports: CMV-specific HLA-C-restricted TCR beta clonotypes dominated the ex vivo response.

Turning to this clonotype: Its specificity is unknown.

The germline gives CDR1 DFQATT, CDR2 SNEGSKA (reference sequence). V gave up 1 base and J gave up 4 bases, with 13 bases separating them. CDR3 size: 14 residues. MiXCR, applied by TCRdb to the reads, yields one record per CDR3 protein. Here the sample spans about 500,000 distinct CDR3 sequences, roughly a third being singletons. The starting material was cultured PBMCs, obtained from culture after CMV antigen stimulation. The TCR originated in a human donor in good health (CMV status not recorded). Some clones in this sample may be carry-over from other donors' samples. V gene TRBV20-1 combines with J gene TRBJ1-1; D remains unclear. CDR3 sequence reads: CSARAVQLSTEAFF. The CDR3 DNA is TGCAGTGCTAGAGCCGTACAACTAAGCACTGAAGCTTTCTTT.